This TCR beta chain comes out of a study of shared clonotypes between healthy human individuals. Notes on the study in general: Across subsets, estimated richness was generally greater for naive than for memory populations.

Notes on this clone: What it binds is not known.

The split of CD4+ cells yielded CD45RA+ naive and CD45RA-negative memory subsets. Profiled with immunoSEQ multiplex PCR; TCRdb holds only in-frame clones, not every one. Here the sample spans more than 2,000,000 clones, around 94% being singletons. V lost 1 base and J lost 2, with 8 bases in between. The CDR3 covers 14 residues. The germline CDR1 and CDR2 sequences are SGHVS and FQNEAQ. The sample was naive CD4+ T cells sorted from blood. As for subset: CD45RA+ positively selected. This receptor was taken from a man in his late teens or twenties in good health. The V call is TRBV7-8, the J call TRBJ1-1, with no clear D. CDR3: CASSLGQVNTEAFF. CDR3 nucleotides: TGTGCCAGCAGCTTAGGCCAGGTTAACACTGAAGCTTTCTTT.